This is a list of T cell receptor beta chains from one sample in a study of shared clonotypes between healthy human individuals. Produced via immunoSEQ multiplex PCR; TCRdb's table is partial and in-frame only. The table has about 2 million clones, less than 95% seen once; the top ten hold 0.95% to 1.5%. Sequencing was performed on naive CD8+ T cells sorted from blood. Receptor source: a young man in good health. CDR3s include the opening cysteine and the closing phenylalanine or tryptophan. The D gene is left open where the match is weak. The listing skips clone size in some rows; elsewhere it reads once, few, many or a size class.

clone_size d_call j_call v_call cdr3_nt cdr3_aa
. . TRBJ1-5 TRBV27 TGTGCCAGCAGTTTATGGGGAAATCAGCCCCAGCATTTT CASSLWGNQPQHF
. . TRBJ2-7 TRBV6-1 TGTGCCAGCATAAGCGGCTACGAGCAGTACTTC CASISGYEQYF
. . TRBJ2-1 TRBV19 TGTGCCAGTAGTACTATATACAATGAGCAGTTCTTC CASSTIYNEQFF
. . TRBJ1-5 TRBV9 TGTGCCAGCGGCGGAGTTCAGCCCCAGCATTTT CASGGVQPQHF
once . TRBJ2-7 TRBV5-6 TGTGCCAGCACCCTAGATGACATCTCCGAGCAGTACTTC CASTLDDISEQYF
few . TRBJ1-4 TRBV30 TGTGCCTGGAGTGTGTTGGGGGAAAAACTGTTTTTT CAWSVLGEKLFF
. . TRBJ1-5 TRBV4-1 TGCGCCAGCAGCCAATCGACAGGCTTAAATCAGCCCCAGCATTTT CASSQSTGLNQPQHF
. . TRBJ1-1 TRBV6-6 TGTGCCAGCAGTTATGGGAGGGCAGCTGAAGCTTTCTTT CASSYGRAAEAFF
. TRBD2 TRBJ2-7 TRBV11-2 TGTGCCAGCAGCTCAACCAACCTAGCGGGGGGTCCCTACGAGCAGTACTTC CASSSTNLAGGPYEQYF
few . TRBJ1-5 TRBV27 TGTGCCAGCAGTCAAGGGGTTAGCAATCAGCCCCAGCATTTT CASSQGVSNQPQHF
. . TRBJ2-1 TRBV30 TGTGCCTGGAGTGTTGGAGACAATGAGCAGTTCTTC CAWSVGDNEQFF